Described below is a single T cell receptor (beta chain) sequence and its context. How the authors handled the data: Reference gene primers were amplified, and this amplification served to estimate nucleated cell counts. The protocol was immunoSEQ multiplex PCR, while the TCRdb copy is restricted to in-frame clones and leaves out a portion. That table furnishes V, J and clone size, whereas the DNA furnished D and trimming. The data hold 98,000 or so clones, with 88% observed a single time. This CDR3 has 15 amino acids. V gave up 6 bases and J gave up 0 bases, with 14 bases separating them. Looked up from germline, CDR1 is SNHLY and CDR2 is FYNNEI. This entry comes from a study of blood T cell repertoires in COVID-19. As for the study in general: Both acute and convalescent COVID-19 samples were obtained from the United States, Italy and Spain. T cells, B-cell-depleted T cells, or PBMCs provided the cDNA or gDNA that served as material.

Sequenced: peripheral blood. The rearrangement joins TRBV2 to TRBJ1-1, with a possible D match to TRBD1 (5 bases). The sequence was obtained from a human donor in a cohort sampled during active COVID-19. The CDR3 reads CASRGGWSMNTEAFF. Here the CDR3 DNA reads TGTGCCAGCAGGGGGGGATGGAGTATGAACACTGAAGCTTTCTTT.